Given below is one TCR beta chain in context. The data were obtained in a study of control samples from healthy donors and cancer patients. Measured with immunoSEQ multiplex PCR; TCRdb has only the in-frame clones, and not every one. The sample records 150,000 to 200,000 clones, 80% to 90% being singletons. The CDR3 consists of 12 residues. V lost 11 bases and J lost 3; bases outside the gene matches: 4. What was sequenced was blood. This chain joins TRBV12-3 or TRBV12-4 and TRBJ1-3, with 7 positions matching TRBD1. This receptor was identified in a man aged 30 to 39 in good health. CDR3 protein: CALDRNGNTIYF. The CDR3, as DNA: TGTGCCTTGGACAGGAATGGAAACACCATATATTTT.